The 9 T cell receptor beta chains below all came from one sample that was sequenced in a study of CD8 T cells in Susac syndrome. Random-hexamer reverse transcription was applied to about 0.45 to 1 ug RNA. TCRdb recomputed calls from the immunoSEQ multiplex PCR reads with MiXCR, one row per CDR3 protein. The sample shows approximately 80,000 distinct CDR3 sequences, approximately 94% of them seen only once. Sequenced material: CD8+ T cells from PBMCs. Source of these receptors: a human donor with Susac syndrome.

The chain links TRBV27 to TRBJ1-2, with 8 nucleotides matching TRBD1. The germline CDR1 and CDR2 sequences are MNHEY and SMNVEV (reference sequence). The CDR3 is 15 amino acids. J gave up 7 bases and V 0 bases, and 7 bases lay outside the gene matches. CDR3 coding DNA: TGTGCCAGCAGTTTATCCCCGACAGGGGTTGGTGGCTACACCTTC. It is translated as CASSLSPTGVGGYTF.

This chain connects TRBV11-2 to TRBJ1-2; 11 bases align to TRBD1. The CDR3 has 16 amino acids. In germline, CDR1 is SGHAT, CDR2 FQNNGV. V lost 2 bases, J lost 4 bases, and 6 bases stayed unmatched. CDR3 bases: TGTGCCAGCAGCTTAAGGGACAGGGGGATAGGCTATGGCTACACCTTC. Its protein is CASSLRDRGIGYGYTF.

The chain combines TRBV7-9 with TRBJ2-1, with D hard to call. Trimming stripped 11 bases from V and 0 bases from J, with 8 bases between. This CDR3 has 12 residues. The germline V gene has CDR1 SEHNR and CDR2 FQNEAQ (reference sequence). The DNA of the CDR3 is TGTGCCGTACAGAGCTCCTACAATGAGCAGTTCTTC. Encoded protein: CAVQSSYNEQFF. Full variable domain (rest looked up from reference TRBV7-9 and TRBJ2-1): DTGVSQNPRHKITKRGQNVTFRCDPISEHNRLYWYRQTLGQGPEFLTYFQNEAQLEKSRLLSDRFSAERPKGSFSTLEIQRTEQGDSAMYLCAVQSSYNEQFFGPGTRLTVL.

The chain links TRBV7-6 to TRBJ2-5; D is perhaps TRBD1 (6 bases). Trimming took 3 bases from V and 2 from J, leaving 13 bases between them. CDR3 length equals 15 residues. Germline lookup yields CDR1 SGHVS and CDR2 FNYEAQ. This CDR3 is CASSLLFTGQETQYF. In DNA, the CDR3 is TGTGCCAGCAGCTTGCTGTTTACAGGGCAAGAGACCCAGTACTTC. The full variable domain, with the rest looked up from reference TRBV7-6 and TRBJ2-5, is GAGVSQSPRYKVTKRGQDVALRCDPISGHVSLYWYRQALGQGPEFLTYFNYEAQQDKSGLPNDRFSAERPEGSISTLTIQRTEQRDSAMYRCASSLLFTGQETQYFGPGTRLLVL.

This clonotype was observed once. J is TRBJ2-1 and V is TRBV6-2 or TRBV6-3; 7 nucleotides align to TRBD2. There are 18 residues in the CDR3. Germline assignment: CDR1 MNHEY and CDR2 SVGEGT. Trimming removed 0 bases from V and 5 bases from J; junction bases left unmatched: 13. The CDR3 reads CASSYSRVLGLTNNEQFF. The CDR3 DNA sequence: TGTGCCAGCAGTTACTCGAGAGTTTTGGGACTAACTAACAATGAGCAGTTCTTC.

The chain links TRBV12-2 to TRBJ1-5; the D segment call TRBD1 is taken from the table without a DNA check. TRBV12-2 counts as a pseudogene. CDR3 length equals 15 residues. The CDR3 loop reads CASRPDRERDQPQHF. The DNA for the CDR3 is TGTGCAAGTCGCCCAGACAGGGAGCGGGATCAGCCCCAGCATTTT.

The J gene is TRBJ2-7, the V gene TRBV7-6, with D unresolved. CDR3 length equals 15 residues. V dropped 5 bases and J dropped 0 bases, with 14 bases sitting between them. The germline CDR1 and CDR2 sequences are SGHVS and FNYEAQ. The chain's CDR3 is CASSLSGRSSYEQYF. CDR3 sequence (DNA): TGTGCCAGCAGCCTTAGTGGACGGAGCTCCTACGAGCAGTACTTC.

This chain connects TRBV3-1 to TRBJ1-6, with D perhaps matching TRBD1 (5 bases). V gave up 0 bases and J gave up 10 bases, with 13 bases separating them. The CDR3 has 15 residues. Germline CDR1 and CDR2: LGHDT and YNNKEL (reference sequence). CDR3 sequence: CASSQERGFRSPLHF. CDR3 DNA sequence: TGTGCCAGCAGCCAAGAACGGGGGTTTAGGTCACCCCTCCACTTT. The full variable domain, completed using reference TRBV3-1 and TRBJ1-6, is DTAVSQTPKYLVTQMGNDKSIKCEQNLGHDTMYWYKQDSKKFLKIMFSYNNKELIINETVPNRFSPKSPDKAHLNLHINSLELGDSAVYFCASSQERGFRSPLHFGNGTRLTVT.

As for this clonotype: One junction end does not reproduce the germline sequence, and a read error may be involved. The rearrangement uses TRBV5-1 and TRBJ2-7, with 8 positions matching TRBD2. Germline V gives CDR1 SGHRS, CDR2 YFSETQ. The CDR3 runs 13 residues. The CDR3 nucleotides are TGCACCAGCAGCGGGGGCTCAACCTACGAGCAGTACTTC. Its protein is CTSSGGSTYEQYF. Based on the CDR3 plus reference TRBV5-1 and TRBJ2-7, the full variable domain is KAGVTQTPRYLIKTRGQQVTLSCSPISGHRSVSWYQQTPGQGLQFLFEYFSETQRNKGNFPGRFSGRQFSNSRSEMNVSTLELGDSALYLCTSSGGSTYEQYFGPGTRLTVT.